This TCR beta chain was captured by sequencing in a study of beta chain features in type 1 diabetes. Since all of the isolated RNA was reverse transcribed, expressed TCRB transcripts were what got sequenced. The repertoire was sequenced with immunoSEQ multiplex PCR; TCRdb's copy has only in-frame clones and lacks some. The table lists 300,000 to 450,000 clones, 15% to 20% of them singletons. V was trimmed by 3 bases and J by 3 bases, leaving 16 bases between them. The CDR3 sequence is 16 residues long. Per the germline V gene, CDR1 is KGHSH and CDR2 is LQKENI. Based on CD45RO/CCR7/CD25/CD127/CD95/CD27, CD4+ regulatory, stem cell-like memory, naive and central memory cells were sorted.

The sequenced material came from naive CD4+ T cells from blood. V is TRBV18 and J is TRBJ2-3; D not resolved. This TCR was sampled from a woman aged 18-30 years in good health. The CDR3 region has the DNA TGTGCCAGCTCACCGTTGGCTGGCGGTAAGACAGATACGCAGTATTTT. Translated: CASSPLAGGKTDTQYF.